These T cell receptor beta chains were read from a single sample in a study of regulatory T cells in long-lasting Graves disease. TCRdb reprocessed the multiplex PCR reads via MiXCR and lists one record per CDR3 protein. The sample has almost 350,000 distinct CDR3 sequences; around a fifth are singletons. The specimen comprised peripheral blood mononuclear cells (PBMCs), sampled when the disease was refractory, from a patient treated with antithyroid drugs. These receptors were obtained from a female donor with Graves disease. Each CDR3 is given with its conserved first and last residue. The D gene is left open where the match is weak. Rows give clone size only sometimes, using once, few, many, or a class for an expanded clone.

abundance	v_gene	d_gene	j_gene	CDR3aa	CDR3nt
-	TRBV7-9	TRBD1	TRBJ1-1	CASSSPGQGGTEAFF	TGTGCCAGCAGCAGCCCGGGACAGGGAGGTACTGAAGCTTTCTTT
-	TRBV18	-	TRBJ2-4	CASSPVKNIQYF	TGTGCCAGCTCGCCAGTCAAAAACATTCAGTACTTC
-	TRBV27	-	TRBJ2-7	CASRRLGGYEQYF	TGTGCCAGCAGGAGACTAGGAGGGTACGAGCAGTACTTC
-	TRBV9	TRBD1	TRBJ2-7	CASSPGQAQFYEQYF	TGTGCCAGCAGTCCGGGACAGGCTCAATTTTACGAGCAGTACTTC
few	TRBV7-8	-	TRBJ2-1	CASSFSGYNEQFF	TGTGCCAGCAGCTTTAGCGGTTACAATGAGCAGTTCTTC
few	TRBV14	-	TRBJ2-7	CASSRYVYEQYF	TGTGCCAGCAGCCGATACGTGTACGAGCAGTACTTC
many	TRBV20-1	-	TRBJ2-5	CSARAGWQETQYF	TGCAGTGCTAGAGCGGGGTGGCAAGAGACCCAGTACTTC
-	TRBV7-9	-	TRBJ1-1	CASSRQQVIDTEAFF	TGTGCCAGCAGCCGCCAACAGGTGATAGACACTGAAGCTTTCTTT
many	TRBV27	-	TRBJ1-1	CASSPSENTEAFF	TGTGCCAGCAGTCCCTCAGAGAACACTGAAGCTTTCTTT
-	TRBV4-3	-	TRBJ1-1	CASSQDRTDRSNTEAFF	TGCGCCAGCAGCCAAGATCGAACGGACAGATCGAACACTGAAGCTTTCTTT
many	TRBV20-1	-	TRBJ1-1	CSAGVNTEAFF	TGCAGTGCTGGAGTGAACACTGAAGCTTTCTTT